These 5 T cell receptor beta chains share one sample of origin, sequenced in a study of cytomegalovirus exposure and HLA in healthy donors. PCR involved 60 Vbeta and 13 Jbeta primers. Repertoires were generated with immunoSEQ multiplex PCR, while TCRdb's copy carries only in-frame clones and drops some. This sample has 100,000 to 150,000 clones; approximately 71% occur once, and the top ten carry around 3.3%. The sequenced sample was PBMCs. These receptors all stem from a woman aged 50 to 60 in good health and CMV-seronegative.

In this sample, this clone turned up a few times. The V gene is TRBV6-5, the J gene TRBJ2-1; TRBD1 might be the D (6 bases). The V end lost 5 bases, the J end lost 4 bases, and 6 bases lay between the germline ends. Germline assignment: CDR1 MNHEY and CDR2 SVGAGI. The CDR3 extends over 12 amino acids. The CDR3 nucleotides are TGTGCCAGCAGTGACAGGTACAATGAGCAGTTCTTC. Translating it yields CASSDRYNEQFF.

The rearrangement links TRBV9 to TRBJ2-2; 9 bases line up with TRBD1. The trim removed 7 bases at V and 4 bases at J, leaving 11 bases unmatched. Germline CDR1 is SGDLS and CDR2 is YYNGEE. The CDR3 covers 16 residues. The CDR3 is CASLPEGQGLTGELFF. DNA of the CDR3: TGTGCCAGCCTCCCCGAAGGACAGGGGCTCACCGGGGAGCTGTTTTTT. Complete variable domain (other parts from reference TRBV9 and TRBJ2-2): DSGVTQTPKHLITATGQRVTLRCSPRSGDLSVYWYQQSLDQGLQFLIQYYNGEERAKGNILERFSAQQFPDLHSELNLSSLELGDSALYFCASLPEGQGLTGELFFGEGSRLTVL.

The CDR3 DNA reads as TGTGCCAGAAGCTTGGGGGTTAGGGAGGGCTCCTACGAGCAGTACTTC. Its translation: CARSLGVREGSYEQYF. The chain carries TRBV5-3 and TRBJ2-7; 7 bases line up with TRBD2. TRBV5-3 is filed as an ORF, its function uncertain. The junction had 6 bases not matched to a gene; V was cut back by 0 bases and J by 0 bases. The CDR3 has 16 amino acids.

The V call is TRBV10-3, the J call TRBJ2-5; unclear D gene. The DNA end favors TRBJ2-7, so the J call may be wrong. In germline, CDR1 is ENHRY, CDR2 SYGVKD. The CDR3 runs to 13 residues. Here the CDR3 reads CAIKSTDSYEQYF. CDR3 nucleotide sequence: TGTGCCATCAAGAGCACGGACTCCTACGAGCAGTACTTC.

This clone showed up just once. The rearrangement uses TRBV19 and TRBJ2-1, with D unresolved. Trimming cost V 5 bases and J 5 bases, with 10 bases left between them. Germline CDR1 reads LNHDA; CDR2 reads SQIVND (reference sequence). The CDR3 is 13 residues long. The CDR3 sequence: CASSFHMNNEQFF. CDR3 nucleotides: TGTGCCAGTAGTTTCCACATGAACAATGAGCAGTTCTTC.